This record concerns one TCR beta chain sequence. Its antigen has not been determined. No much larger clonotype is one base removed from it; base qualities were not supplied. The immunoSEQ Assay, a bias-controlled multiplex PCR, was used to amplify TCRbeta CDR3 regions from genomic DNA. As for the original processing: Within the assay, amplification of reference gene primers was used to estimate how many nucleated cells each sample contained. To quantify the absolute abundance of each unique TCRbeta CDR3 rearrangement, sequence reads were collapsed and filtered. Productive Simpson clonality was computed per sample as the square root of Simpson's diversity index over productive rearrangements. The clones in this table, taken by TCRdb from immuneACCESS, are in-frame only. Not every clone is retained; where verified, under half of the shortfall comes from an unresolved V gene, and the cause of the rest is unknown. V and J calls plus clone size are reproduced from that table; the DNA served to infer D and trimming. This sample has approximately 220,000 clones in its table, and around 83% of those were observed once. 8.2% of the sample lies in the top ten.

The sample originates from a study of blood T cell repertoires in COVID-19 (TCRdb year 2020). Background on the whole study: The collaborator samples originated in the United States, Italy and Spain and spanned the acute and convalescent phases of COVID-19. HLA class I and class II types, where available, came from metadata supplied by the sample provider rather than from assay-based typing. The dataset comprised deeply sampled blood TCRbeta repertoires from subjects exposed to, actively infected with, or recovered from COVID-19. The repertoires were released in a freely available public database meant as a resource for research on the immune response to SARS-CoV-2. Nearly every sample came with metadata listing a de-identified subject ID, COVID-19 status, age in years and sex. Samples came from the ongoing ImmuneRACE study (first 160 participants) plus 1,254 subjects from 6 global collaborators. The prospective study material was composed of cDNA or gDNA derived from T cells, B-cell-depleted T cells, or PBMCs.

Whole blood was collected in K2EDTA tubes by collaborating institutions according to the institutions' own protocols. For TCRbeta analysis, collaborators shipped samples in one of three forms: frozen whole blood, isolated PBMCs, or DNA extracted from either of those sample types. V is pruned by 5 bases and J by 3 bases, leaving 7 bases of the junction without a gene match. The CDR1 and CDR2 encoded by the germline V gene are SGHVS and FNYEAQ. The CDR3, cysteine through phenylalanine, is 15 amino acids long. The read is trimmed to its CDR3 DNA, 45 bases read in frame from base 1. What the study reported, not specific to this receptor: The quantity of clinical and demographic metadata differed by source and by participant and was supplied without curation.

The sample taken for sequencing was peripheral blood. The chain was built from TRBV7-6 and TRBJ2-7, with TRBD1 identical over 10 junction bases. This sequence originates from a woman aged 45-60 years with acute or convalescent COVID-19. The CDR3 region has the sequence CASSPLWTGGYEQYF. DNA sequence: TGTGCCAGCAGCCCTCTTTGGACAGGGGGCTACGAGCAGTACTTC.